The entry below gives a single TCR beta chain sequence along with its context. This entry comes from a study of blood T cell repertoires in COVID-19. At the level of the study: Samples of COVID-19 (acute and convalescent) were obtained from the United States, Italy and Spain. T cells, B-cell-depleted T cells, or PBMCs supplied cDNA or gDNA.

Germline CDR1 and CDR2: MNHNY and SVGAGI (reference sequence). This CDR3 has 15 residues. Trimming cost V 6 bases and J 1 base; bases outside gene matches: 7. In the study's own analysis: Counts of nucleated cells, estimated from reference gene primer amplification, were obtained. The protocol was immunoSEQ multiplex PCR, while the TCRdb copy is restricted to in-frame clones and leaves out a portion. The V and J calls and the clone size are those of that table, but D and trimming were determined from the DNA. This sample has 310,000 or so clones; around 87% occur once, and the top ten carry roughly 1.3%.

Sequenced material: peripheral blood. The rearrangement uses TRBV6-6 and TRBJ1-1; the match to TRBD1 covers 8 bases. The sequence derives from a man in his 70s with acute or convalescent COVID-19. CDR3 DNA sequence: TGTGCCAGCAGCCCTTCAGGGGGCAAGAACACTGAAGCTTTCTTT. Its translation: CASSPSGGKNTEAFF.